The clone carrying this T cell receptor beta chain occurred a few times. One end of the junction fails to match germline, which may point to a read error. The sample belongs to a study of radiotherapy plus CTLA-4 blockade in lung cancer. Assay used: immunoSEQ multiplex PCR; TCRdb lists only in-frame clones, some missing. The sample has around 99,000 clones, 88% seen once. Germline assignment: CDR1 SSHAT and CDR2 FNYEAQ (reference sequence). The CDR3 consists of 13 residues. The TCR was taken from a human donor with non-small cell lung cancer that progressed on radiotherapy plus ipilimumab. The V gene is TRBV7-7, the J gene TRBJ2-2, with 7 bases identical to TRBD2. Specimen: peripheral blood, collected from a patient treated with radiotherapy plus ipilimumab. The CDR3 DNA follows: TGTGCTAGCAGCTTAGCGGGCACCGGGGAGCTGTTTTTT. This encodes CASSLAGTGELFF.